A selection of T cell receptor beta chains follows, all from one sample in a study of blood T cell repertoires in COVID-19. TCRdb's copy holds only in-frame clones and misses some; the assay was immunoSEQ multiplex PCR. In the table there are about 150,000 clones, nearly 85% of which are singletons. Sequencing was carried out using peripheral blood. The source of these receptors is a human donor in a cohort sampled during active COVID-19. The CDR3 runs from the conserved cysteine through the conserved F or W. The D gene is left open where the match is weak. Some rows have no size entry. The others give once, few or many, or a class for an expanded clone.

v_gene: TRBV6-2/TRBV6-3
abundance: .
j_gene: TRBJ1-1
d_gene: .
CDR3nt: TGTGCCAGCAGTTCTCTGGTGGCCGACACTGAAGCTTTCTTT
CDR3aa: CASSSLVADTEAFF

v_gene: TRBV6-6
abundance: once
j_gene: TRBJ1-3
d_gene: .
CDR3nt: TGTGCCAGCGGGAGGACTGGAAACACCATATATTTT
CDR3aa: CASGRTGNTIYF

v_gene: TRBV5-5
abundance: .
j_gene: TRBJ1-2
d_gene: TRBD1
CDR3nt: TGTGCCAGCAGTCCGGACAGGGGGAACTATGGCTACACCTTC
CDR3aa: CASSPDRGNYGYTF

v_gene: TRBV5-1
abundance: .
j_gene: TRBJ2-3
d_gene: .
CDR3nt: TGCGCCAGCAGCTTCCGGCAGGTGCCAGATACGCAGTATTTT
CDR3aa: CASSFRQVPDTQYF

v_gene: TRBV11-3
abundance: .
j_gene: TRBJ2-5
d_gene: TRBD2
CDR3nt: TGTGCCAGCAGCTCCCAGCGGGGCGTCCAAGAGACCCAGTACTTC
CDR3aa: CASSSQRGVQETQYF

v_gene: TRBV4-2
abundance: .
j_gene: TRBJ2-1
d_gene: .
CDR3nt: TGTGCCAGCAGCCAAGCCCCGAGGCCCCAGCGGGTAGGCAATGAGCAGTTCTTC
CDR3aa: CASSQAPRPQRVGNEQFF

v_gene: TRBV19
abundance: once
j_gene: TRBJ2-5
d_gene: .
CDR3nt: TGTGCCAGTAGTATCAACCCCAGGAGGGGATATGGGCAAGAGACCCAGTACTTC
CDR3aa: CASSINPRRGYGQETQYF

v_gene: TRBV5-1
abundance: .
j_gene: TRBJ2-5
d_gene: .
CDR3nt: TGCGCCAGCAGCGTATCTAGCAAAGAGACCCAGTACTTC
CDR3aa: CASSVSSKETQYF

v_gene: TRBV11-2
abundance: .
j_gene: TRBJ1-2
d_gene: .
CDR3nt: TGTGCCAGCAGCTTAGCGGGGGGCCGGAATGAAGGCTACACCTTC
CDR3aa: CASSLAGGRNEGYTF

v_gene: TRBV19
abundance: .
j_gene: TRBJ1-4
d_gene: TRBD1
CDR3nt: TGTGCCAGCAGACAGGGGGCTACTAATGAAAAACTGTTTTTT
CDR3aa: CASRQGATNEKLFF

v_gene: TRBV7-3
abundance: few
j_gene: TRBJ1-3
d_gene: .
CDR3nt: TGTGCCAGCAGCCCGGGGGGTGTTGGAAACACCATATATTTT
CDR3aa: CASSPGGVGNTIYF

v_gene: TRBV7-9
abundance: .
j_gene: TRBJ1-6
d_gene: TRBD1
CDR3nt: TGTGCCAGCCGGACAGGGGCAAATTCACCCCTCCACTTT
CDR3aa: CASRTGANSPLHF

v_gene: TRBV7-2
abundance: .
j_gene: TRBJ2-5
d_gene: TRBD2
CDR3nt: TGTGCCAGCAGCTCGCCCCCCCCACTAGCGGGATTAGAGACCCAGTACTTC
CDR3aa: CASSSPPPLAGLETQYF

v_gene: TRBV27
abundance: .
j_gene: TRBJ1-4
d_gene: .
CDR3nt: TGTGCCAGCAGTTCTCAGGTCACTAATGAAAAACTGTTTTTT
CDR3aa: CASSSQVTNEKLFF

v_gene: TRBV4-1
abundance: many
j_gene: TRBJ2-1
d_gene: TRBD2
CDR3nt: TGCGCCAGCAGTTGGGGGAGGGCCCGCTACAATGAGCAGTTCTTC
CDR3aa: CASSWGRARYNEQFF

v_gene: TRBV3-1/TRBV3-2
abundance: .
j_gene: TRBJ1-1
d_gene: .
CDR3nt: TGTGCCAGCAGCCAGGGCAGCATGAACACTGAAGCTTTCTTT
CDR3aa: CASSQGSMNTEAFF

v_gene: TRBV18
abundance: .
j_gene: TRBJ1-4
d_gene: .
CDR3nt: TGTGCCAGCTCACCATGGAGCGAGGGTTCTAATGAAAAACTGTTTTTT
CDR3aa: CASSPWSEGSNEKLFF

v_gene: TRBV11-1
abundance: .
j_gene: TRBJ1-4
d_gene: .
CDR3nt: TGTGCCAGCAGCACCGGGACAACCTCTTTTGAAAAACTGTTTTTT
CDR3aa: CASSTGTTSFEKLFF

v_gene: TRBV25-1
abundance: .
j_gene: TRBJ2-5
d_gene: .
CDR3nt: TGTGCCAGCAGTGAATTTGCCGGGACCCAGTACTTC
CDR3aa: CASSEFAGTQYF

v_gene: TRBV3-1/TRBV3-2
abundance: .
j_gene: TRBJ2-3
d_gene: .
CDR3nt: TGTGCCAGCAGCCTTGAGGGAGTTGATACGCAGTATTTT
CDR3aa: CASSLEGVDTQYF

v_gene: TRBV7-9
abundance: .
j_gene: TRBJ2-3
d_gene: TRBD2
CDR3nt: TGTGCCAGCACCGAAGTAGCGGGAAGCACAGATACGCAGTATTTT
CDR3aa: CASTEVAGSTDTQYF

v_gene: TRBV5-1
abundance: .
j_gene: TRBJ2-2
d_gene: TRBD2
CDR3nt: TGCGCCAGCAGCCGGACTAGCGGGGGGGCTAACACCGGGGAGCTGTTTTTT
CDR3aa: CASSRTSGGANTGELFF

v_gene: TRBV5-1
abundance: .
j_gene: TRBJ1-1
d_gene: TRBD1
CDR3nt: TGCGCCAGCAGCTACCAAACACAGGGGTGGGACACTGAAGCTTTCTTT
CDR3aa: CASSYQTQGWDTEAFF

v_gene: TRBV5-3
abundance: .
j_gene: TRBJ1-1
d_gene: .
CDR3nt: TGTGCCAGAGCGGGGGGCCGGAACACTGAAGCTTTCTTT
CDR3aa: CARAGGRNTEAFF

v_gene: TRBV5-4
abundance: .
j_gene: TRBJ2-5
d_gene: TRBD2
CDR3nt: TGTGCCAGCAGCTCCGGTGGAGCGGGGGGGCAAGAGACCCAGTACTTC
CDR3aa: CASSSGGAGGQETQYF

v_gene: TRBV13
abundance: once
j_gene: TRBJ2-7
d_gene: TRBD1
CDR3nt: TGTGCCAGCAGCTTATCCCGATCCCAATCAGACAGGGGCCTCCCTAGTGAGCAGTACTTC
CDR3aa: CASSLSRSQSDRGLPSEQYF

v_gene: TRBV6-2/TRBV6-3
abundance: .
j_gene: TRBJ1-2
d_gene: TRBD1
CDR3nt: TGTGCCAGCAGTTACGGCCAGGGGGTTTATGGCTACACCTTC
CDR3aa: CASSYGQGVYGYTF

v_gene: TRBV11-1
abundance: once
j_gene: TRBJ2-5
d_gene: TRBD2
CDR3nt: TGTGCCAGCTCGGGGGGGCTCCAGACCCAGTACTTC
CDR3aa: CASSGGLQTQYF

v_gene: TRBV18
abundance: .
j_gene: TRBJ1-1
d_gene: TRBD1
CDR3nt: TGTGCCAGCTCACCAACGGGACAGGTAGGGCCTGAAGCTTTCTTT
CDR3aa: CASSPTGQVGPEAFF

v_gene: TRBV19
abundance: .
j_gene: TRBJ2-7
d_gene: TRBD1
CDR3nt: TGTGCCAGTAGATCCCCGGGACAGGGCTACGAGCAGTACTTC
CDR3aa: CASRSPGQGYEQYF

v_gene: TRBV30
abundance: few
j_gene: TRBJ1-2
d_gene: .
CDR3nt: TGTGCCTGGGCAGGGGTAAGCTATGGCTACACCTTC
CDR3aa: CAWAGVSYGYTF

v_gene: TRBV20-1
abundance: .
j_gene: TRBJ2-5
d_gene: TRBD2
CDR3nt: TGCAGTGCTAGTTCCAGACTAGCGGAGCTCCAAGAGACCCAGTACTTC
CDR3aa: CSASSRLAELQETQYF

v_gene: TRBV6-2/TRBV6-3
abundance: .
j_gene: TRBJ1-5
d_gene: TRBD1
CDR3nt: TGTGCCAGCAGTTACATACAGGGGTTTCAGCCCCAGCATTTT
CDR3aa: CASSYIQGFQPQHF

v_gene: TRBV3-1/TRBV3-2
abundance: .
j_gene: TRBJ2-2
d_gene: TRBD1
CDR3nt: TGTGCCAGCAGCCACAGGGGGCCCGGGAACACCGGGGAGCTGTTTTTT
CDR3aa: CASSHRGPGNTGELFF

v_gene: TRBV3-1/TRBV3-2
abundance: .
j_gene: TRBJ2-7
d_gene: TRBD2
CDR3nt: TGTGCCAGCAGCCAAGACAAAGGGCGGGGGGGAAGCGAGCAGTACTTC
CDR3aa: CASSQDKGRGGSEQYF

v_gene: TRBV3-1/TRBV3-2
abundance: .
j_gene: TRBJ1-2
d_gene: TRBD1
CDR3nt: TGTGCCAGCAGCCCGATTTCGGGACAGGGCATATATGGCTACACCTTC
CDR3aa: CASSPISGQGIYGYTF

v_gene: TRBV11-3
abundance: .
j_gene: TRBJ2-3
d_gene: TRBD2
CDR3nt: TGTGCCAGCAGTTCAGGACTAGCGGATAGACTCACAGATACGCAGTATTTT
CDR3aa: CASSSGLADRLTDTQYF

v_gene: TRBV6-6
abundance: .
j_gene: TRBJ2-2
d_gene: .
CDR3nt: TGTGCCAGCAGTACCCGCCCGGTTGACACCGGGGAGCTGTTTTTT
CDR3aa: CASSTRPVDTGELFF

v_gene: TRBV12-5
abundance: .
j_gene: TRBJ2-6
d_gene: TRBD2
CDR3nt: TGTGCTAGTGGTCTCCCCCAATGGGGAGGGGCCGGGGCCAACGTCCTGACTTTC
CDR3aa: CASGLPQWGGAGANVLTF

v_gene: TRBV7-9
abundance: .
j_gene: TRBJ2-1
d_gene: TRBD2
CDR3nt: TGTGCCAGCAGCTTATTAGGCGGGAGTGGGGGCAATGAGCAGTTCTTC
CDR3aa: CASSLLGGSGGNEQFF

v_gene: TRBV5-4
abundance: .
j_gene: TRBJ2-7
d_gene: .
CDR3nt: TGTGCCAGCAGCCATAGATCCGGGAGCTCCTACGAGCAGTACTTC
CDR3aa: CASSHRSGSSYEQYF

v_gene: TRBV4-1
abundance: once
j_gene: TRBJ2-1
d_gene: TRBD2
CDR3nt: TGCGCCAGCAGCCCCATTGAGCGGGGGGCCTACAATGAGCAGTTCTTC
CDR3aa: CASSPIERGAYNEQFF

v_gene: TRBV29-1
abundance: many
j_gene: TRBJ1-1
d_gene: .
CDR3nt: TGCAGCGGCCGGGACACCTGGGCAGAAGCTTTCTTT
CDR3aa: CSGRDTWAEAFF

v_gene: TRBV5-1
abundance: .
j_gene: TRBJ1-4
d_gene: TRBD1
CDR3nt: TGCGCCAGCAGCGCGCTCGGACAGGGGGTGGCAACTAATGAAAAACTGTTTTTT
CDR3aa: CASSALGQGVATNEKLFF

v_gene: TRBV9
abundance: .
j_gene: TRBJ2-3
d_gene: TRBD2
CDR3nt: TGTGCCAGCAGCGTTGTACTAGCGGGGGGCCGAGATACGCAGTATTTT
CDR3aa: CASSVVLAGGRDTQYF

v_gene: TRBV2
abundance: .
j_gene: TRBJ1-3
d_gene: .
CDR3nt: TGTGCCAGCAGTTATATCCCAGGGAGGTCTGGAAACACCATATATTTT
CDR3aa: CASSYIPGRSGNTIYF

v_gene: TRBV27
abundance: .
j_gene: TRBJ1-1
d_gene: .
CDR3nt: TGTGCCAGCAACTCGTGGGGCAGGGGTGGTGACGGCACTGAAGCTTTCTTT
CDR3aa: CASNSWGRGGDGTEAFF

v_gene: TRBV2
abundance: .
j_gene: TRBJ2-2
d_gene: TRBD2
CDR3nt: TGTGCCAGCGGAGGGAGGGCGAGGGACACCGGGGAGCTGTTTTTT
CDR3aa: CASGGRARDTGELFF